The clone carrying this TCR beta chain has ten or more counts. The data were obtained in a study of read filtering for tumor transcriptome and immune sequencing. CDR3 size: 13 residues. V lost 6 bases, J lost 7 bases, and 13 bases lay in between. Germline CDR1 is DFQATT and CDR2 is SNEGSKA (reference sequence). This library used roughly 370 ng RNA and molecular barcoded adaptors spanning alpha/delta and beta/gamma chains. MiXCR was run by TCRdb on the reads, yielding one entry per CDR3 protein. The data hold some 48,000 distinct CDR3 sequences, with around 20% observed a single time. The V and J genes are TRBV20-1 and TRBJ2-6; D not resolved. The source material was a population of CD138-negative cells sorted from bone marrow. The clonotype originates from a donor at least 40 years old with multiple myeloma. The CDR3 spells CSARVHVANVLTF. The CDR3 nucleotides read TGCAGTGCCCGGGTCCACGTCGCCAACGTCCTGACTTTC.